This is a list of T cell receptor beta chains from one sample in a study of blood T cells in healthy people across ages. One entry per CDR3 protein results from TCRdb running MiXCR on the 5' RACE reads. The table lists hundreds of thousands of distinct CDR3 sequences, under 55% of them singletons. The sequenced sample was blood. All receptors come from a man in his 60s in good health. CDR3s include the opening cysteine and the closing phenylalanine or tryptophan. Size values are once, few and many counts, or a class for expanded clones, and some rows have none.

clone size	J gene	V gene	CDR3 protein
NA	TRBJ2-1	TRBV4-3	CASSQLAGGNNERFF
NA	TRBJ2-3	TRBV6-2/TRBV6-3	CASSYLTGGLTDTQYF
many	TRBJ1-5	TRBV6-5	CASTPGGGSNQPQHF
NA	TRBJ2-3	TRBV18	CVSSPRVGEGTDTQYF
NA	TRBJ1-1	TRBV12-3/TRBV12-4	CASTLTGGTEAFF
few	NA	TRBV28	CASSLGGEFHYEQYF
NA	TRBJ2-5	TRBV4-3	CASSQDPGAQETQYF
NA	TRBJ2-3	TRBV29-1	CSVALSTDTQYF
NA	TRBJ2-3	TRBV28	CASSPSAGDTDTQYF
NA	TRBJ2-5	TRBV11-2	CASSPGTSGGARETQYF
many	TRBJ2-7	TRBV25-1	CASAMGVSYEQYF
NA	TRBJ1-5	TRBV5-6	CASSLTGEFQPQHF
NA	TRBJ2-1	TRBV20-1	CSASRGAGFSDEQFF
NA	TRBJ2-7	TRBV6-2/TRBV6-3	CASRGQGVTYEQYF
NA	TRBJ1-2	TRBV7-2	CASSIVGPNYGYTF
few	NA	TRBV20-1	CSGRRDSDEQYF
NA	TRBJ1-1	TRBV15	CATSRPREPLATEAFF
NA	TRBJ2-1	TRBV6-2/TRBV6-3	CASSFPTSGVHNEQFF
many	TRBJ2-5	TRBV11-2	CASSLVGGVSETQYF
NA	TRBJ1-5	TRBV28	CASSLTLILRNQPQHF
NA	TRBJ2-5	TRBV20-1	CSANSYIGGGAGETQYF
once	TRBJ1-2	TRBV30	CAWNGPGAANYGYTF
NA	TRBJ2-5	TRBV7-6	CASSLGFGGGQETQYF
few	TRBJ2-3	TRBV4-3	CASSQELDLDTQYF
NA	TRBJ2-7	TRBV10-3	CAISEYEQGTYEQYF
many	TRBJ2-5	TRBV7-8	CASSVELVETQYF
NA	TRBJ1-2	TRBV7-6	CASSFYGTGGYTF
NA	TRBJ1-2	TRBV28	CASNPWAGNYGYTF
NA	TRBJ1-5	TRBV6-6	CASRSTGRADQPQHF
NA	TRBJ2-3	TRBV5-5	CASSSQGAGDTQYF
NA	TRBJ1-4	TRBV4-1	CASSHSPGKSNEKLFF
NA	TRBJ1-1	TRBV2	CASSGFMNTEAFF
NA	TRBJ2-3	TRBV9	CASRRGGETATQYF
NA	TRBJ2-5	TRBV7-2	CASSITGTGVETQYF
many	TRBJ2-7	TRBV7-2	CASSPGTGHYEQYF
NA	TRBJ2-3	TRBV7-2	CASSLAGGFTDTQYF
NA	TRBJ2-5	TRBV7-9	CASSPVTGTGGKETQYF
few	TRBJ1-5	TRBV5-1	CASSPGDIDQPQHF